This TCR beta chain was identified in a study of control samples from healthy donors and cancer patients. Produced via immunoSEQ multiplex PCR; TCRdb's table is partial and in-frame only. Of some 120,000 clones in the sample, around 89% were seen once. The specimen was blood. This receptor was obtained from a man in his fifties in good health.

The CDR3 nucleotides read TGTGCCAGCAGTGAAGGGCAGGGGGACACTGAAGCTTTCTTT. Amino acid sequence: CASSEGQGDTEAFF. V usage is TRBV2 and J usage is TRBJ1-1, with 7 bases fitting TRBD1. Trimming removed 1 base from V and 3 bases from J; junction bases left unmatched: 2. Germline lookup yields CDR1 SNHLY and CDR2 FYNNEI. The CDR3 is 14 residues long.